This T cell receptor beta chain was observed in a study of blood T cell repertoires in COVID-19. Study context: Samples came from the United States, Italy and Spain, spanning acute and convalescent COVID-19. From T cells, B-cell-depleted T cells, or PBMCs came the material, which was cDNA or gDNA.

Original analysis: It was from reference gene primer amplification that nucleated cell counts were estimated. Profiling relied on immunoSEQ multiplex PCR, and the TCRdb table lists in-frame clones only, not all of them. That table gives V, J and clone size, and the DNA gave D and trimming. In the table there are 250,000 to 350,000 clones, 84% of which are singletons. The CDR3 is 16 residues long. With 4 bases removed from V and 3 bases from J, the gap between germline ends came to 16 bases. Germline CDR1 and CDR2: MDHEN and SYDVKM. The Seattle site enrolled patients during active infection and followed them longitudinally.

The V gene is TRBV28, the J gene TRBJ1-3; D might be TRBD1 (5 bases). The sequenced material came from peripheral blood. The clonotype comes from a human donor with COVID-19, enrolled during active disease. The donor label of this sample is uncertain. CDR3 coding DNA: TGTGCCAGCAGTTACTGGGACTTCATGGGTGGAAACACCATATATTTT. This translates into CASSYWDFMGGNTIYF.